Listed below are T cell receptor beta chains from one sample, sequenced in a study of T cells after yellow fever vaccination. TCRdb reanalysed the 5' RACE reads using MiXCR and keeps one entry per CDR3 protein. The table has nearly 550,000 distinct CDR3 sequences, about a fifth seen once. The sample in question was PBMCs, obtained 15 days after the yellow fever booster vaccination. The source is a man aged 25-45 years who received the YFV17D yellow fever vaccine. Both conserved end residues are part of each CDR3. A D gene is named only where the DNA matches it firmly. For some rows the clone size is stated as once, few or many, or as a class when expanded; others skip it.

v_call,clone_size,j_call,d_call,cdr3_aa,cdr3_nt
TRBV5-4,NA,TRBJ2-1,NA,CASSLASRTGNEQFF,TGTGCCAGCAGCTTAGCGTCCCGAACGGGCAATGAGCAGTTCTTC
TRBV5-1,NA,TRBJ2-7,TRBD2,CASSLSGGNHEQYF,TGCGCCAGCAGCTTGTCGGGGGGTAATCACGAGCAGTACTTC
TRBV20-1,NA,TRBJ1-1,NA,CSARDPMSVEAFF,TGCAGTGCTAGAGATCCTATGTCGGTTGAAGCTTTCTTT
TRBV9,NA,TRBJ1-6,TRBD1,CASSVGQGNSPLHF,TGTGCCAGCAGCGTGGGACAGGGCAATTCACCCCTCCACTTT
TRBV20-1,few,TRBJ2-7,NA,CSASRGTDYYEQYF,TGCAGTGCTAGTCGGGGGACCGACTACTACGAGCAGTACTTC
TRBV6-2/TRBV6-3,few,TRBJ2-1,TRBD2,CASSSKGSGRGEQFF,TGTGCCAGCAGCTCCAAAGGTAGCGGGAGAGGCGAGCAGTTCTTC
TRBV5-1,many,TRBJ2-5,TRBD2,CASSGRLAGQETQYF,TGCGCCAGCAGCGGACGACTAGCGGGCCAAGAGACCCAGTACTTC
TRBV6-1,once,TRBJ1-2,NA,CASSQGGSGGYTF,TGTGCCAGCAGTCAGGGCGGTTCCGGGGGCTACACCTTC
TRBV12-3/TRBV12-4,many,TRBJ2-5,NA,CASTHKSGGVQETQYF,TGTGCCAGCACTCATAAATCAGGGGGGGTCCAAGAGACCCAGTACTTC
TRBV21-1,few,TRBJ2-7,NA,CAQHRGLAVVISYEQYF,TGTGCCCAGCACCGCGGCCTAGCGGTAGTGATTTCCTACGAGCAGTACTTC
TRBV29-1,few,TRBJ2-1,NA,CSVLTRGVYNEQFF,TGCAGCGTTCTTACTAGAGGGGTCTACAATGAGCAGTTCTTC
TRBV7-2,few,TRBJ2-5,NA,CASSRGPETQYF,TGTGCCAGCAGCCGGGGGCCTGAGACCCAGTACTTC
TRBV18,few,TRBJ2-7,TRBD1,CASSVGQDEQYF,TGTGCCAGCTCGGTCGGACAGGACGAGCAGTACTTC
TRBV20-1,once,TRBJ2-7,NA,CSARVPRGRYEQYF,TGCAGTGCTAGAGTCCCGAGAGGACGCTACGAGCAGTACTTC
TRBV20-1,NA,TRBJ1-5,TRBD1,CSARAGTVGNQPQHF,TGCAGTGCTAGAGCAGGGACAGTAGGCAATCAGCCCCAGCATTTT
TRBV10-3,few,TRBJ2-2,TRBD2,CAISESFGRVAGELFF,TGTGCCATCAGTGAGTCGTTTGGGAGGGTCGCCGGGGAGCTGTTTTTT
TRBV5-1,few,TRBJ2-7,NA,CASSVGAGSYEQYF,TGCGCCAGCAGCGTGGGAGCGGGCTCCTACGAGCAGTACTTC
TRBV12-3/TRBV12-4,few,TRBJ2-3,TRBD1,CASKITGDRTDTQYF,TGTGCCAGCAAGATTACAGGGGACCGCACAGATACGCAGTATTTT
TRBV20-1,NA,TRBJ2-2,TRBD2,CSATTSGRSGELFF,TGCAGTGCAACAACTAGCGGGAGATCCGGGGAGCTGTTTTTT
TRBV20-1,many,TRBJ2-3,NA,CSARGGDRRDTQYF,TGCAGTGCTAGGGGGGGGGACAGAAGAGATACGCAGTATTTT
TRBV5-6,NA,TRBJ2-7,NA,CASSQTVYEQYF,TGTGCCAGCAGCCAGACAGTGTACGAGCAGTACTTC
TRBV4-3,few,TRBJ2-5,TRBD2,CASSQAGGTSGRETQYF,TGCGCCAGCAGCCAAGCTGGAGGGACTAGCGGGAGAGAGACCCAGTACTTC
TRBV19,few,TRBJ2-3,TRBD2,CASSDGTSLWDTQYF,TGTGCCAGTAGTGACGGGACTAGCCTATGGGATACGCAGTATTTT
TRBV20-1,few,TRBJ1-5,TRBD1,CSATRDSRLNQPQHF,TGCAGTGCTACCCGGGACAGTAGACTCAATCAGCCCCAGCATTTT
TRBV4-3,NA,TRBJ2-5,TRBD2,CASRSTTSGSIETQYF,TGCGCCAGCAGATCAACGACTAGCGGGAGTATCGAGACCCAGTACTTC
TRBV10-2,few,TRBJ1-5,NA,CASSESTEPQHF,TGCGCCAGCAGTGAGTCGACAGAGCCCCAGCATTTT
TRBV6-1,NA,TRBJ2-5,TRBD2,CASRLAGEGETQYF,TGTGCCAGTCGATTAGCGGGGGAAGGAGAGACCCAGTACTTC
TRBV5-6,NA,TRBJ2-5,NA,CASSFISVADIQETQYF,TGTGCCAGCAGCTTCATCTCAGTAGCGGATATCCAAGAGACCCAGTACTTC
TRBV27,few,TRBJ2-1,TRBD2,CASSGWGGVYNEQFF,TGTGCCAGCAGTGGCTGGGGAGGGGTTTACAATGAGCAGTTCTTC
TRBV20-1,NA,TRBJ2-1,NA,CSASSRENEQFF,TGCAGTGCTAGTTCTCGGGAGAATGAGCAGTTCTTC
TRBV5-4,NA,TRBJ1-6,TRBD1,CASSSGQRGDSPLHF,TGTGCCAGCAGCTCGGGACAGCGAGGGGATTCACCCCTCCACTTT
TRBV7-9,NA,TRBJ1-2,NA,CASSLAEGYTF,TGTGCCAGCAGCTTAGCGGAGGGCTACACCTTC
TRBV6-1,NA,TRBJ2-1,TRBD1,CASRQPGQGRNEQFF,TGTGCCAGCAGGCAACCGGGACAGGGGAGGAATGAGCAGTTCTTC
TRBV7-6,few,TRBJ2-2,TRBD2,CASSLAPAGMGNTGELFF,TGTGCCAGCAGCTTAGCGCCAGCGGGGATGGGGAACACCGGGGAGCTGTTTTTT
TRBV15,NA,TRBJ1-1,NA,CATRSLTEAFF,TGTGCCACCAGAAGCCTCACTGAAGCTTTCTTT
TRBV7-2,NA,TRBJ1-2,NA,CASSLDGAIYGYTF,TGTGCCAGCAGCTTAGATGGAGCAATCTATGGCTACACCTTC
TRBV11-2,few,TRBJ2-7,NA,CASSFGRTGWSRYLQEQYF,TGTGCCAGCAGCTTTGGCAGGACGGGCTGGAGCCGTTACCTACAGGAGCAGTACTTC
TRBV6-1,few,TRBJ2-3,NA,CASSEGGGTDTQYF,TGTGCCAGCAGTGAAGGGGGCGGCACAGATACGCAGTATTTT
TRBV28,NA,TRBJ2-7,NA,CASSLAGYDYEQYF,TGTGCCAGCAGTTTAGCAGGGTATGACTACGAGCAGTACTTC
TRBV19,few,TRBJ2-7,TRBD2,CASSVLAGVFEQYF,TGTGCCAGTAGTGTACTAGCGGGAGTGTTCGAGCAGTACTTC
TRBV5-1,few,TRBJ2-7,NA,CASSLGAPYEQYF,TGCGCCAGCAGCTTGGGGGCCCCCTACGAGCAGTACTTC
TRBV29-1,many,TRBJ2-1,NA,CSVPHGVGEQFF,TGCAGCGTACCCCACGGGGTCGGTGAGCAGTTCTTC
TRBV7-9,few,TRBJ2-7,TRBD2,CASSPGLADHYEQYF,TGTGCCAGCAGCCCGGGACTAGCAGACCACTACGAGCAGTACTTC
TRBV20-1,NA,TRBJ2-3,NA,CSTRPGTYTDTQYF,TGCAGTACCAGACCGGGGACTTACACAGATACGCAGTATTTT
TRBV2,NA,TRBJ2-1,TRBD2,CASREEIGHRRTSGRSSYNEQFF,TGTGCCAGCAGGGAGGAGATAGGTCACAGACGGACTAGCGGAAGGAGCTCCTACAATGAGCAGTTCTTC
TRBV19,NA,TRBJ1-5,TRBD1,CASSPSGQGDQPQHF,TGTGCCAGTAGTCCATCGGGACAGGGGGATCAGCCCCAGCATTTT
TRBV20-1,NA,TRBJ2-7,NA,CSAPTPEGPYEQYF,TGCAGTGCACCGACGCCCGAGGGTCCCTACGAGCAGTACTTC
TRBV20-1,NA,TRBJ2-7,TRBD1,CSAKQGAYEQYF,TGCAGTGCCAAACAGGGGGCATACGAGCAGTACTTC
TRBV12-3/TRBV12-4,once,TRBJ1-2,TRBD1,CASSQTGANYGYTF,TGTGCCAGCAGCCAGACAGGGGCTAACTATGGCTACACCTTC
TRBV12-3/TRBV12-4,many,TRBJ2-7,NA,CASSLHSYEQYF,TGTGCCAGCAGTTTACACTCCTACGAGCAGTACTTC
TRBV5-1,NA,TRBJ2-5,NA,CASSYPGTRETQYF,TGCGCCAGCAGCTACCCCGGGACAAGAGAGACCCAGTACTTC
TRBV12-3/TRBV12-4,few,TRBJ2-2,NA,CASSPSQGGGPGELFF,TGTGCCAGCAGCCCCTCTCAGGGGGGAGGCCCCGGGGAGCTGTTTTTT
TRBV20-1,once,TRBJ2-3,NA,CSNVGGTQYF,TGCAGTAACGTGGGCGGTACGCAGTATTTT
TRBV4-2,NA,TRBJ2-7,NA,CASSQDKVGPYEQYF,TGTGCCAGCAGCCAAGATAAGGTGGGCCCCTACGAGCAGTACTTC
TRBV18,NA,TRBJ2-5,NA,CASSPYAETSETQYF,TGTGCCAGCTCACCATACGCAGAGACTTCAGAGACCCAGTACTTC